The text below deals with one T cell receptor beta chain. Trimming took 3 bases from V and 6 from J; bases not matched to a gene: 9. The CDR3 is 16 residues long. Germline V lookup: CDR1 SGHAT, CDR2 FQNNGV. This entry is derived from a study of blood T cell repertoires in COVID-19. Study-level background: Acute-phase and convalescent COVID-19 samples originated in the United States, Italy and Spain. From T cells, B-cell-depleted T cells, or PBMCs came the material, which was cDNA or gDNA.

Original handling: Estimation of nucleated cell counts relied on the amplification of reference gene primers. Here immunoSEQ multiplex PCR was the method, and the copy in TCRdb shows in-frame clones only, minus some. For V, J and clone size, that table is used; D and trimming come from the DNA. The sample has roughly 110,000 clones, more than 80% seen once; the top ten hold more than 4.5%. This clonotype originated in a man aged 40-50 years with active or convalescent COVID-19. The V call is TRBV11-2, the J call TRBJ1-2; 11 bases are a match to TRBD1. The sequencing sample was made of peripheral blood. CDR3 nucleotides: TGTGCCAGCAGCTTGGACAAGGACAGGGGGCTCGATGGCTACACCTTC. Amino acids: CASSLDKDRGLDGYTF.